This T cell receptor beta chain is from a study of CD8+ T cells in alopecia areata. Reverse transcription of extracted RNA yielded cDNA, which provided the sequencing template. The repertoire was sequenced with immunoSEQ multiplex PCR; TCRdb's copy has only in-frame clones and lacks some. The sample lists approximately 150,000 clones, around two thirds seen once, with around 34% in the top ten. Germline CDR1 reads MNHEY; CDR2 reads SVGAGI. The CDR3 loop spans 13 amino acids. The V end lost 2 bases, the J end lost 6 bases, and 8 bases lay between the germline ends. Study-level findings and limits: Scalp samples also yield sequences of resident alphabeta T cells from normal skin. Greater clonality was observed in lesional scalp samples, especially alopecia totalis/universalis, versus normal scalp.

In regard to this clone: What it binds is unknown.

V and J are TRBV6-5 and TRBJ1-5; D ambiguous. Material for sequencing was CD8+ T cells sorted from blood. This receptor was taken from a human donor in good health. The DNA for the CDR3 is TGTGCCAGCAGTTACGGGGTACTTCAGCCCCAGCATTTT. It specifies CASSYGVLQPQHF.